One sample yielded the 3 T cell receptor beta chains listed below, sequenced in a study of CD8+ T cells in alopecia areata. Extracted from the samples, RNA was reverse transcribed into cDNA to serve as the sequencing template. Assay used: immunoSEQ multiplex PCR; TCRdb lists only in-frame clones, some missing. The profile shows around 140,000 clones, 75% to 90% of them singletons. The material was CD8+ T cells sorted from blood, obtained at week 0. Receptors were obtained from a human donor with alopecia areata.

This clone was recorded only once. The rearrangement joins TRBV7-9 to TRBJ2-2; D might be TRBD2 (5 bases). The CDR3 is made up of 16 amino acids. CDR1 and CDR2 (germline): SEHNR, FQNEAQ (reference sequence). Trimming took off 1 base at V and 4 bases at J, with 13 bases between the two ends. CDR3 in DNA: TGTGCCAGCAGCTTAGGTTATGGTAGCGCCACCGGGGAGCTGTTTTTT. Protein sequence: CASSLGYGSATGELFF.

CDR3 residues: CASSWNAGSYEQYF. CDR3 in DNA: TGTGCCAGCAGCTGGAATGCGGGTTCCTACGAGCAGTACTTC. The chain uses TRBV11-2 and TRBJ2-7; tentative D call: TRBD2 (5 bases). Germline assignment: CDR1 SGHAT and CDR2 FQNNGV. This CDR3 comprises 14 residues. With 4 bases removed from V and 1 base from J, the gap between germline ends came to 11 bases.

This chain joins TRBV5-4 and TRBJ1-6, with TRBD1 matching 9 bases. The CDR3 has 17 amino acids. The germline V gene has CDR1 SGHNT and CDR2 YYREEE (reference sequence). J was trimmed by 5 bases and V by 4 bases; bases with no gene match: 10. The DNA of the CDR3 is TGTGCCAGCAGCCTTACAGGGGGCCTGATCAATAATTCACCCCTCCACTTT. Protein: CASSLTGGLINNSPLHF.